This T cell receptor beta chain is from a study of CD8+ T cells in alopecia areata. Extracted from the samples, RNA was reverse transcribed into cDNA to serve as the sequencing template. The data were produced by immunoSEQ multiplex PCR, yet TCRdb's version contains in-frame clones alone and is incomplete. The top ten hold approximately 1% of the sample, which has 150,000 to 200,000 clones, 60% seen once. The CDR3 has 17 residues. V lost 6 bases and J 6 bases, leaving 24 bases between the germline ends. CDR1 SGHTA and CDR2 FQGNSA come from the germline V gene. The treatment: oral pan-JAK inhibitor, 5-10 mg twice daily. General study points: Scalp samples also yield sequences from resident alphabeta T cells of normal skin.

Turning to this clone: Its matching antigen is unknown.

V usage is TRBV7-2 and J usage is TRBJ2-1; D ambiguous. The sequences come from CD4+ T cells sorted from blood, collected at week 24, from a patient treated with tofacitinib. The clonotype originates from a human donor with alopecia areata. CDR3 in amino acids: CASRRLGIANSPNEQFF. The CDR3 nucleotides read TGTGCCAGCAGACGCCTGGGAATAGCCAATTCTCCCAATGAGCAGTTCTTC.